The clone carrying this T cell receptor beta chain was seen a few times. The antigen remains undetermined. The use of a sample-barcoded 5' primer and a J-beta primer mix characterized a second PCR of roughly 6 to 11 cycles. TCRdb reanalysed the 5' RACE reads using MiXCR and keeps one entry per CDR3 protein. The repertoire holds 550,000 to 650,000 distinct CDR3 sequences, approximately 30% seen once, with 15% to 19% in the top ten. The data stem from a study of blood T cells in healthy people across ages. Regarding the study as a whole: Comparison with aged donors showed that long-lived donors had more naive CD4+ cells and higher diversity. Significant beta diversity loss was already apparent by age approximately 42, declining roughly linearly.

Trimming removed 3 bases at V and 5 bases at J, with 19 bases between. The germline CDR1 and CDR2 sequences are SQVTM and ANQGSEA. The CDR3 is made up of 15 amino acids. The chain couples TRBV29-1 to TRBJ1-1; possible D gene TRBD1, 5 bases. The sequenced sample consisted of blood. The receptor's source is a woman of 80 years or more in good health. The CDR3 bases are TGCAGCGTTGACCTCTGGAAGGGGCTGGATACTGAAGCTTTCTTT. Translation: CSVDLWKGLDTEAFF.